The 2 T cell receptor beta chains listed next were all sequenced from one sample in a study of T-cell reconstitution after alpha-beta-depleted transplantation in children. Unique molecular identifiers tagged the TCRbeta library. TCRdb redid the calling of the PCR reads with MiXCR, one entry per CDR3 protein. The profile shows 550,000 to 800,000 distinct CDR3 sequences, approximately 14% of them singletons. Sample: PBMCs, taken before TCRalphabeta/CD19-depleted stem cell transplant. These receptors were obtained from a girl aged 2 to 10 with congenital amegakaryocytic thrombocytopenia, due to receive a stem cell transplant.

In this sample, this clonotype turned up a few times. The rearrangement joins TRBV7-9 to TRBJ2-1, with D perhaps matching TRBD2 (5 bases). Germline assignment: CDR1 SEHNR and CDR2 FQNEAQ (reference sequence). Trimming removed 5 bases at V and 6 bases at J, with 11 bases between. This CDR3 comprises 13 residues. The CDR3 DNA follows: TGTGCCAGCAGCCCGGACTCCAGCAATGAGCAGTTCTTC. Encoded protein: CASSPDSSNEQFF.

The rearrangement joins TRBV29-1 to TRBJ2-1; D call uncertain. The CDR3 loop spans 11 amino acids. V lost 6 bases, J lost 4 bases, and 7 bases lay in between. CDR1 and CDR2 from the germline V gene are SQVTM and ANQGSEA. In nucleotides, the CDR3 is TGCAGCGTGCCGCGGTACAATGAGCAGTTCTTC. Residues: CSVPRYNEQFF.